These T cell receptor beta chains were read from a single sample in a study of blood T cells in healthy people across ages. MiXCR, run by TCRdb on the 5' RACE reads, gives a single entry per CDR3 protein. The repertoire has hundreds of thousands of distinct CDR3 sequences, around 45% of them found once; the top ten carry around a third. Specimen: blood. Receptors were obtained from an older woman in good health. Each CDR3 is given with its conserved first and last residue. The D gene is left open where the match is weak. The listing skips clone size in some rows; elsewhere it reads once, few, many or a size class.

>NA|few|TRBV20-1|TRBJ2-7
TGCAGTGCTAGTGCCGGTGACTACGAGCAGTACTTC
CSASAGDYEQYF
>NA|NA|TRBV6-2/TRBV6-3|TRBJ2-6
TGTGCCAGCAGTCCTGCGCGAGGCGGTGGGGCCAACGTCCTGACTTTC
CASSPARGGGANVLTF
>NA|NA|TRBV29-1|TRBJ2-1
TGCAGCGTTGAGGGGATTAGCGGCAGCTACAATGAGCAGTTCTTC
CSVEGISGSYNEQFF
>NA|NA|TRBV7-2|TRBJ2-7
TGTGCCAGCAGCTCCAAGGCCGGTTCGGGCTACGAGCAGTACTTC
CASSSKAGSGYEQYF
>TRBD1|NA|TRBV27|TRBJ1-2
TGTGCCAGCAGTGCACAGGGGAGGTATGGCTACACCTTC
CASSAQGRYGYTF
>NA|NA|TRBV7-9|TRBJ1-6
TGTGCCTCGAGACAGGAATTGGGTTCACCCCTCCACTTT
CASRQELGSPLHF
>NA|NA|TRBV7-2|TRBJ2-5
TGTGCCAGCAGCCCTCAAGCGGCTCGTGAAGGAGAGACCCAGTACTTC
CASSPQAAREGETQYF
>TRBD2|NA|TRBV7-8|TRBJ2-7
TGTGCCAGCAGAGCCACGGGGGGGTCTTCCTACGAGCAGTACTTC
CASRATGGSSYEQYF
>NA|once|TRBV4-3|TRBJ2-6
TGCGCCAGCAGCCAAGGTCCAGCCCTCGGGGCCAACGCCCTGACTTTC
CASSQGPALGANALTF
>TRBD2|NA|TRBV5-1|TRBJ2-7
TGCGCCAGCAGCCCACGGACTAGCGGGATCTACGAGCAGTACTTC
CASSPRTSGIYEQYF
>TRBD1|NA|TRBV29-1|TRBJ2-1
TGCAGCGTGAAGCTCCGGGACAGGGCGTATGAGCAGTTCTTC
CSVKLRDRAYEQFF
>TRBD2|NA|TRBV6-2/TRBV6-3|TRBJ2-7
TGTGCCAGCAGTTACTCGGGCAGAACTAGCGGGAGGATCTCCTACGAGCAGTACTTC
CASSYSGRTSGRISYEQYF
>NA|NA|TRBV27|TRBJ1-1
TGTGCCAGCAGTTTAAGGTTGGCCACTGAAGCTTTCTTT
CASSLRLATEAFF
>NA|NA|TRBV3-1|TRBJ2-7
TGTGCCAGCAGCCAAGATAATGGAAGCGGGTTCTACGAGCAGTACTTC
CASSQDNGSGFYEQYF
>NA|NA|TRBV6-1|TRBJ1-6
TGTGCCAGCGACCGGGACCAATACCAAGCTAATTCACCCCTCCACTTT
CASDRDQYQANSPLHF
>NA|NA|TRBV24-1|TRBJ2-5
TGTGCCACCAGTGACCCGGACTACCTCGGGGAGCAGTACTTC
CATSDPDYLGEQYF
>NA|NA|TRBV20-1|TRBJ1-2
TGCAGTGCTAGAGTCAGGTCCTCTAACTATGGCTACACCTTC
CSARVRSSNYGYTF
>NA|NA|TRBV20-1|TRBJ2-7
TGCAGTGCCCCCGGGGCTCGAGGAGGGTCCGAGCAGTACTTC
CSAPGARGGSEQYF
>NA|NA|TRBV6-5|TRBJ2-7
TGTGCCAGCATGTGGGTCAGGGGCTCAGGCGAGCAGTACTTC
CASMWVRGSGEQYF
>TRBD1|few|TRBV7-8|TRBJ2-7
TGTGCCAGCAGCTTAGGGGACAGGGTGAGCTCCTACGAGCAGTACTTC
CASSLGDRVSSYEQYF
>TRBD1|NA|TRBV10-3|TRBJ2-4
TGTGCCATCAGTGAGTCTGGGACAGGGAGGGTGTACTTC
CAISESGTGRVYF
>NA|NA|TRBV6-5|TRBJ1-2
TGTGCCAGCGGGGGCGGGCGGAACTATGGCTACACCTTC
CASGGGRNYGYTF
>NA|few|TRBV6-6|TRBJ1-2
TGTGCCAGCAGTTACGCCAGCCCTAACTATGGCTACACCTTC
CASSYASPNYGYTF
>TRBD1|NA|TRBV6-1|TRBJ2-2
TGTGCCAGCAACCCCCCGACAGGGGCTAACACCGGGGAGCTGTTTTTT
CASNPPTGANTGELFF
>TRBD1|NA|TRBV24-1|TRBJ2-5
TGTGCCACCAGTTTAACAGGGGGGGAGACCCAGTACTTC
CATSLTGGETQYF
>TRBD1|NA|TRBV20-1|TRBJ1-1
TGCAGTGTTCCGGACAGGGGGCGCCTTGACACTGAAGCTTTCTTT
CSVPDRGRLDTEAFF
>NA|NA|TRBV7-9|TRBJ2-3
TGTGCCAGCGTATGGGAAGGCACAGATACGCAGTATTTT
CASVWEGTDTQYF
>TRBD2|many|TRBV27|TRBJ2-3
TGTGCCAGCAGTGGGACTAGCGGGAGAAAGGTCACAGATACGCAGTATTTT
CASSGTSGRKVTDTQYF
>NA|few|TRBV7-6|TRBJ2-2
TGTGCCAGCAGCGTAGATGGGGCCGGGGAGCTGTTTTTT
CASSVDGAGELFF
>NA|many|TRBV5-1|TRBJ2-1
TGCGCCAGCAGCTTCTACGGTAGCTCCTACAATGAGCAGTTCTTC
CASSFYGSSYNEQFF
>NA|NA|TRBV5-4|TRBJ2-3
TGTGCCAGCCTCGGGGAGAGGAGTAGCACAGATACGCAGTATTTT
CASLGERSSTDTQYF
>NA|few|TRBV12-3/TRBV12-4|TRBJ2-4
TGTGCCAGCAGTCAAACGGACAGCATCATTCAGTACTTC
CASSQTDSIIQYF
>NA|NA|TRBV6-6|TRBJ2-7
TGTGCCAGCAGTTACTCGGTGGGGGGCCACGAGCAGTACTTC
CASSYSVGGHEQYF
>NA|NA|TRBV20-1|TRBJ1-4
TGCAGTGCAAGACTCGCTGAAAAACTGTTTTTT
CSARLAEKLFF
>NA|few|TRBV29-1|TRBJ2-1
TGCAGCGCCCGCGTGGGCTTAGACATGAATGAGCAGTTCTTC
CSARVGLDMNEQFF
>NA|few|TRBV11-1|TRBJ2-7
TGTGCCAGCAGCTTAAATCACGGAAGTGACTACGAGCAGTACTTC
CASSLNHGSDYEQYF
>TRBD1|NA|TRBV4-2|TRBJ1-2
TGTGCCAGCAGCCGCAACTTCAGGGGGCGCGCCTATGGCTACACCTTC
CASSRNFRGRAYGYTF
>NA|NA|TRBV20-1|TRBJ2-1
TGCAGTGCCAGGACCCTGGGTGAGCAGTTCTTC
CSARTLGEQFF
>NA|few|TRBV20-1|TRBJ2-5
TGCAGTGCAGACAGTAATTCGGGAGAGACCCAGTACTTC
CSADSNSGETQYF
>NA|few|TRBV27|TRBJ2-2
TGTGCCAGCAGTTGGGCCGGGGAGCTGTTTTTT
CASSWAGELFF
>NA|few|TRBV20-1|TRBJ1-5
TGCAGTGCCGCCGAAGGAACTGTAGTGGGCCAGCCCCAGCATTTT
CSAAEGTVVGQPQHF
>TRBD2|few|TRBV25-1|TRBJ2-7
TGTGCCAGCGGATGGACTAGCGGGAGTGGCGAGCAGTACTTC
CASGWTSGSGEQYF
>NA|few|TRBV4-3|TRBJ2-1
TGCGCCAGCAGCCAAGAAGGGAACTCCTACAATGAGCAGTTCTTC
CASSQEGNSYNEQFF
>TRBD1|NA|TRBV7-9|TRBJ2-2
TGTGCCAGCAGCGTACAGACAGGGACGAACACCGGGGAGCTGTTTTTT
CASSVQTGTNTGELFF
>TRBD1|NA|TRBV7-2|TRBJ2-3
TGTGCCAGCAGCTCCCTACAGGGGGCTTTTTTCACAGATACGCAGTATTTT
CASSSLQGAFFTDTQYF
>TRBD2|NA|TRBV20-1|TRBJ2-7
TGCAGTGCTAGACTAGCGGGAGTGGCCTACGAGCAGTACTTC
CSARLAGVAYEQYF
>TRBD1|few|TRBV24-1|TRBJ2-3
TGTGCCACCAGTGAGCCTCCGGGACAGGGGGACACAGATACGCAGTATTTT
CATSEPPGQGDTDTQYF
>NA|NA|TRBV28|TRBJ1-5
TGTGCCAGCGGACGGAGCAATCAGCCCCAGCATTTT
CASGRSNQPQHF
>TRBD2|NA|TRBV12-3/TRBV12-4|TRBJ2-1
TGTGCCAGCAGTTTGGAGCGGGGGGGCCATAATGAGCAGTTCTTC
CASSLERGGHNEQFF
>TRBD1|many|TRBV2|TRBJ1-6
TGTGCCAGTCGAGACAGGGCCAATTCACCCCTCCACTTT
CASRDRANSPLHF
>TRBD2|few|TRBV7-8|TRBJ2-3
TGTGCCAGCAGCCGGACTAGTGCAGATACGCAGTATTTT
CASSRTSADTQYF
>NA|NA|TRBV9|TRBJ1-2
TGTGCCAGCAGGTACTCTAACTATGGCTACACCTTC
CASRYSNYGYTF
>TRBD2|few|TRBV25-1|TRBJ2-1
TGTGCCAGTGATAATAGCGGGAGAGTAGGGAACAATGAGCAGTTCTTC
CASDNSGRVGNNEQFF
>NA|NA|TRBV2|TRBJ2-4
TGTGCCAGCAGGATTACAGGGAACATTCAGTACTTC
CASRITGNIQYF
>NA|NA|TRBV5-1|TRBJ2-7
TGCGCCAGCAGTCCCCCCTCCGACGAGCAGTACTTC
CASSPPSDEQYF
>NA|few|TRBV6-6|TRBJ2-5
TGTGCCAGCAGTTATCAGGGTGGAGAGCAGTACTTC
CASSYQGGEQYF
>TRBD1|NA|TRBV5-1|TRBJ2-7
TGCGCCAGCAGCTCGACAGGGTCCCTCTCCTACGAGCAGTACTTC
CASSSTGSLSYEQYF
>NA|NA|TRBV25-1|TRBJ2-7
TGTGCCAGCAGTGAATACCGGGAGCGGAACGAGCAGTACTTC
CASSEYRERNEQYF